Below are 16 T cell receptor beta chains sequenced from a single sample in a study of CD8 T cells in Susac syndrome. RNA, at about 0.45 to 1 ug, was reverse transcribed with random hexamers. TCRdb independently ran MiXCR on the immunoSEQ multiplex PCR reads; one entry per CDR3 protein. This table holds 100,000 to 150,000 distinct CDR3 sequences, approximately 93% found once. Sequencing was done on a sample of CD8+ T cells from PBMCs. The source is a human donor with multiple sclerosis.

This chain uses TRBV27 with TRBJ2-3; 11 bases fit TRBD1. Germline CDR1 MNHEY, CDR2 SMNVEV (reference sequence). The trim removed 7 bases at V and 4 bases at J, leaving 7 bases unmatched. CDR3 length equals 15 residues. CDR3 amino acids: CASKWLGQGADTQYF. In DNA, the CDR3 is TGTGCCAGCAAGTGGTTGGGACAGGGGGCAGATACGCAGTATTTT.

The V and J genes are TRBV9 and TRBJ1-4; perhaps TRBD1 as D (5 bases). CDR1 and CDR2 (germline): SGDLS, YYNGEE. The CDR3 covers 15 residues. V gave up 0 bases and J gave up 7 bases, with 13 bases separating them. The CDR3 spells CASSVDDSRFEKLFF. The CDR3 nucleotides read TGTGCCAGCAGCGTAGATGACAGCCGCTTTGAAAAACTGTTTTTT.

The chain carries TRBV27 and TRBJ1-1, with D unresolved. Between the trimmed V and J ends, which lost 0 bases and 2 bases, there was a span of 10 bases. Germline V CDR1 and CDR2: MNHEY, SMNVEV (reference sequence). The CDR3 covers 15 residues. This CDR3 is CASSLSRGINTEAFF. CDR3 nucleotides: TGTGCCAGCAGTTTATCGCGGGGAATAAACACTGAAGCTTTCTTT.

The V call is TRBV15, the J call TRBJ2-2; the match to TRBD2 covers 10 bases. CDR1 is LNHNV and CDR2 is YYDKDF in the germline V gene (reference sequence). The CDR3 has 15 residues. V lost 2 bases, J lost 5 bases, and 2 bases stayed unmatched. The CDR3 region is CATSRTAGGTGELFF. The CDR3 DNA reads TGTGCCACCAGCAGAACAGCGGGGGGGACCGGGGAGCTGTTTTTT.

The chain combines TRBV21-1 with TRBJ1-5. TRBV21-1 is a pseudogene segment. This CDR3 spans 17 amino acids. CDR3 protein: CASPERPRGRSNQPQHF. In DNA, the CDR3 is TGTGCCAGCCCCGAAAGGCCCAGAGGACGCAGCAATCAGCCCCAGCATTTT.

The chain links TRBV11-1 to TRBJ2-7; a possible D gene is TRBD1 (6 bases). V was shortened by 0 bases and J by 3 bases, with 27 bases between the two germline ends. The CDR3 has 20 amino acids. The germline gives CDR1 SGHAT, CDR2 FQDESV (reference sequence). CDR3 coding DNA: TGTGCCAGCAGCTTAGCGAGGACCCAATCCTACAGGGCCGTAAACTACGAGCAGTACTTC. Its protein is CASSLARTQSYRAVNYEQYF.

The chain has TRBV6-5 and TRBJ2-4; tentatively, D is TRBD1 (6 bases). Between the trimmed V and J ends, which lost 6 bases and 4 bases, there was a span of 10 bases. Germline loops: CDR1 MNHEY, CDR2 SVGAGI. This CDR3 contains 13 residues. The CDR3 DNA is TGTGCCAGCAGCCACGGACAGAAAAACATTCAGTACTTC. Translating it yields CASSHGQKNIQYF.

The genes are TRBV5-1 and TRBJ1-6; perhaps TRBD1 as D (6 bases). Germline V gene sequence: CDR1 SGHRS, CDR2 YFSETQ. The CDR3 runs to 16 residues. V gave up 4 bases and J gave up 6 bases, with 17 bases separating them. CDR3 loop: CASSGGGGRINSPLHF. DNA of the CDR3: TGCGCCAGCAGCGGTGGAGGGGGGAGAATTAATTCACCCCTCCACTTT.

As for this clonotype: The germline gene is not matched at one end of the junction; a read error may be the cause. This chain's CDR3 is CASKGQVAPSSDEQYF. CDR3 nucleotide sequence: TGTGCCAGCAAGGGACAGGTGGCCCCCTCCTCCGACGAGCAGTACTTC. V and J are TRBV6-1 and TRBJ2-7; 8 positions agree with TRBD1. CDR1 is MNHNS, CDR2 SASEGT, per germline. The CDR3 sequence is 16 residues long.

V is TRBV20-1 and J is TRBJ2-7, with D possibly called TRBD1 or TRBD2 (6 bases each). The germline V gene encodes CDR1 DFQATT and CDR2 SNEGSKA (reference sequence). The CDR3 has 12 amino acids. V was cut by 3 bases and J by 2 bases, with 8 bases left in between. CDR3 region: CSARGGAYEQYF. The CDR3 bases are TGCAGTGCTAGGGGGGGCGCCTACGAGCAGTACTTC.

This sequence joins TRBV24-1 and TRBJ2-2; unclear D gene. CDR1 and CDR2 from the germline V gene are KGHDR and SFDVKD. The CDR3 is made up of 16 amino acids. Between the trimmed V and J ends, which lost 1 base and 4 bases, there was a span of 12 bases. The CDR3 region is CATSDFWIGRTGELFF. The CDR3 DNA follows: TGTGCCACCAGTGATTTCTGGATCGGGCGCACCGGGGAGCTGTTTTTT.

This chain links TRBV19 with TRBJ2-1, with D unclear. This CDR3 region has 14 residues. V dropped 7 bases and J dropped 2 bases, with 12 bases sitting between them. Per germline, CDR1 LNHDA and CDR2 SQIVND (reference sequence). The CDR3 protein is CASNTFLPYNEQFF. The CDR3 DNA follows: TGTGCCAGTAATACCTTCCTACCCTACAATGAGCAGTTCTTC.

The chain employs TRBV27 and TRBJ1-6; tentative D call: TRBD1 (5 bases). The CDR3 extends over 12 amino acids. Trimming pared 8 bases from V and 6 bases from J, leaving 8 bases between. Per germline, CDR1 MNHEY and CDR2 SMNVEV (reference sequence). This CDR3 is CASGGGNSPLHF. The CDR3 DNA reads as TGTGCCAGCGGGGGAGGTAATTCACCCCTCCACTTT.

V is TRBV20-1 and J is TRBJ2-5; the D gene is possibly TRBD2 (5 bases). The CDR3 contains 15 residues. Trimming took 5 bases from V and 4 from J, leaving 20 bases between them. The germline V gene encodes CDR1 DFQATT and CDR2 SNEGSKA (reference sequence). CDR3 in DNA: TGCAGTGCTCCCGGACTGACAACTGGGCGAGAGACCCAGTACTTC. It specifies CSAPGLTTGRETQYF.

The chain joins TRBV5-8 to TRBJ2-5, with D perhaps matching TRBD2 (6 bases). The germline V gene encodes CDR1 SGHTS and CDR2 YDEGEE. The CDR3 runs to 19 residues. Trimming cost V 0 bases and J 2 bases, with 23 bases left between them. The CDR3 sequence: CASSLARRGLARPQETQYF. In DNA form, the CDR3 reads TGTGCCAGCAGCTTGGCCCGGCGGGGTCTAGCGAGGCCTCAAGAGACCCAGTACTTC.

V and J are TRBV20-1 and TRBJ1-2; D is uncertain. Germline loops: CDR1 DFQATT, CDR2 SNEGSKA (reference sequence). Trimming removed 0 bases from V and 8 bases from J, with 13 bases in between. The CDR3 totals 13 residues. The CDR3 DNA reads TGCAGTGCTAGAGACCCACAAGAACGCGGCTACACCTTC. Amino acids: CSARDPQERGYTF.